This T cell receptor (beta chain) was obtained from a study of preoperative IRX-2 immunotherapy in early breast cancer (dated by TCRdb to the late 2010s). What this sample's treatment or condition label stands for: preoperative locoregional IRX-2 cytokine immunotherapy. The samples were obtained from a phase Ib study that tested preoperative, locoregional IRX-2 cytokine immunotherapy designed to prime immune responses. Patients with early-stage breast cancer who were given IRX-2 before surgery served as donors. CDR1 and CDR2 (SGHRS, YFSETQ) derive from the germline V gene. Trimming removed 0 bases from V and 1 base from J, leaving 6 bases between the germline ends. The CDR3, from cysteine to phenylalanine, totals 14 residues. This entry keeps only the CDR3 DNA: 42 bases, framed from base 1. The library was obtained by the immunoSEQ multiplex PCR assay. TCRdb obtained this table from immuneACCESS and retained in-frame rearrangements with V and J assigned. These tables miss some clones; where compared with another copy, unresolved V genes account for less than half of the shortfall, and the remainder is unexplained. Counted in this sample were 40,000 to 50,000 clones; 60% to 85% of them appeared once. Of the sample, over 1% is held by the ten largest clones.

A word on this clone: Its antigen remains unidentified. No per-base quality is available; no much larger clone lies one base away.

The chain couples TRBV5-1 to TRBJ2-3, with no reliable assignment of the D segment. The specimen was tumor tissue, collected after IRX-2 immunotherapy. The clonotype originates from a human donor with breast cancer. The DNA sequence follows: TGCGCCAGCAGCTTGGGGGCGGGCACAGATACGCAGTATTTT. Its coded protein is CASSLGAGTDTQYF.